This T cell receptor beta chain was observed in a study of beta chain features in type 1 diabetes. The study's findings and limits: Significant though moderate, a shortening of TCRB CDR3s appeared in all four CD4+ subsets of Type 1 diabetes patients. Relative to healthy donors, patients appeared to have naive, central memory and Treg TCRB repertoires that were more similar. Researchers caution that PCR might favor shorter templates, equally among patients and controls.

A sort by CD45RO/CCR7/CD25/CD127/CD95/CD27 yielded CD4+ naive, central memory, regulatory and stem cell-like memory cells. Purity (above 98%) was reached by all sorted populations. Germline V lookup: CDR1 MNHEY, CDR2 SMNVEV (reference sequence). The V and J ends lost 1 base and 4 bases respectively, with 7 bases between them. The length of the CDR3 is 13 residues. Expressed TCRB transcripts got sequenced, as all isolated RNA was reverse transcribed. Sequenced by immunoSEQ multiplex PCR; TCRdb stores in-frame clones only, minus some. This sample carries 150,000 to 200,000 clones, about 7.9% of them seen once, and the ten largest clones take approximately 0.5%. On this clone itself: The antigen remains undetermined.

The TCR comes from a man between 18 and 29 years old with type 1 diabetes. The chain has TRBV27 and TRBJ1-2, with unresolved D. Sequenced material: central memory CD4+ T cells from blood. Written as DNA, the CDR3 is TGTGCCAGCAGTTTATACCAGTCCTATGGCTACACCTTC. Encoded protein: CASSLYQSYGYTF.